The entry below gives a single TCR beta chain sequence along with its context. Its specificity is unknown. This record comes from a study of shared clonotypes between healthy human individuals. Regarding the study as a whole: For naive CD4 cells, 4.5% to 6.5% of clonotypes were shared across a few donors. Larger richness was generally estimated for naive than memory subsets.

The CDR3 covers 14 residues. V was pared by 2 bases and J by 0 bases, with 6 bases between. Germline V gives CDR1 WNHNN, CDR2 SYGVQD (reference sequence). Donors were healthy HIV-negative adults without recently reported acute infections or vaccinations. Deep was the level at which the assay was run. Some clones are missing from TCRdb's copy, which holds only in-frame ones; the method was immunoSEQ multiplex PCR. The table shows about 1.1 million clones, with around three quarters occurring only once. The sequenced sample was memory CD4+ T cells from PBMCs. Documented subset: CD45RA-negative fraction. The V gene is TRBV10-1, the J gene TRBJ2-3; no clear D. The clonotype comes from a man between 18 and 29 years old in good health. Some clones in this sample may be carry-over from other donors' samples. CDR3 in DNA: TGCGCCAGCAGTGAGGCGGATAGCACAGATACGCAGTATTTT. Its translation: CASSEADSTDTQYF.